What follows describes a single T cell receptor beta chain. This clone came up a few times. Its antigen is still unknown. One base away there is no much larger clone; base qualities are not given. This sample is part of a study of long-term antiretroviral therapy in people with HIV (dated 2022 in TCRdb). Study-level background: The earliest samples were collected approximately a decade before the 2015 WHO recommendation for immediate ART, a period when ART was typically delayed until CD4 counts fell. About 40% of the 30 participants with HIV were female. A retrospective serial study tested whether ART initiation and durable HIV suppression were associated with changes in peripheral blood TRB repertoire composition and diversity. Test extractions of a monoclonal T-cell line alongside 30 to 35 polyclonal samples showed no cross-contamination during QIAcube processing. From 30 to 35 adults with confirmed HIV infection, the cohort provided around 180 cryopreserved PBMC samples, gathered serially across a mean of around six years (range 1-12).

Study-wide conclusions, independent of this receptor: The samples were dated from about 2003 to 2017, and the ART regimens that were used may be less effective than current ART regimens. CDR3 length ranges in HIV repertoires were narrower than in controls, and network structure suggested an antigen-experienced repertoire with only a slight naive shift after ART. Inferences about post-ART repertoire changes are limited because no data were available on ART adherence, viral resistance or therapy changes. Since PBMC availability was limited, sequencing covered only the TCR beta chain, with no alpha chain pairing. Because pre-ART samples had limited cell numbers, unsorted PBMC were profiled rather than sorted CD4+ and CD8+ T cells. Expanded TRB clones identified before ART initiation dominated the repertoire across all time points, though the dominance fluctuated and decreased in many PLHIV after ART. ART initiation was associated with a significant increase in TRB diversity, but diversity stayed significantly below transplant donor controls even after long-term ART.

Participants were included only if at least one PBMC sample before ART initiation and at least two post-ART samples were available. Treatment was received in the United States of America by all participants with HIV. Before DNA extraction, cryopreserved samples of about 0.9-11 million PBMC were thawed and then washed. At the time of the earliest PBMC sample, participants with HIV were aged between roughly 20 and 54 years. Each participant contributed PBMC samples from 1-4 timepoints before ART initiation and 2-8 timepoints after ART initiation, with a median of 7 samples. Serial HIV viral load, CD4+ T-cell count, ART history and demographic data were obtained for every participant. A Qiagen kit on a QIAcube was used to extract genomic DNA from unsorted PBMC, with samples processed in batches of 12. The immunoSEQ hsTCRB v3.0 assay was used at survey level resolution for TRB variable region sequencing. TRB sequencing targeted a depth of about 35,000-50,000 T-cell genomes per sample. Pooled TRB libraries were sequenced on an Illumina MiSeq with a v3 150-cycle kit. As for the original processing: Repertoire analysis ran in R within a reproducible Nextflow workflow covering QC, data transformation and analysis. LymphoSeq2, an R package for exploring AIRR-Seq data, was used to implement the custom analyses. A few samples that yielded fewer than 5000 total TRB sequences were excluded, so that approximately 170 HIV repertoires were analyzed. Among the 170 to 200 retained HIV repertoires, fewer than 65 were collected before ART initiation and around 130 after ART initiation. Each repertoire was downsampled to 5000 TRB nucleotide sequences, and summary statistics were averaged across 100 downsampling iterations. TRB sequences were retained for analysis only if CDR3 regions of at least seven amino acids were present. Diversity was assessed using a clonality score derived from Shannon entropy and using the Gini coefficient. In the repertoire networks, any two of the top 5000 CDR3 amino acid sequences were connected whenever the two sequences differed by an edit distance of one. For TRB CDR3 amino acid sequences, GLIPH2 was used to predict antigen specificity groups and MHC restriction. Known CMV, EBV, HIV or tissue antigen associations were flagged by matching CDR3 amino acid sequences against VDJdb and McPAS-TCR. Pre-ART, post-ART and control groups were compared with Wilcoxon signed-rank tests and Holm-Bonferroni correction. The table was pulled from immuneACCESS by TCRdb, which kept in-frame rearrangements only. Such tables lose some clones; where checked, under half of the loss comes from unresolved V genes, and the rest has no known cause. V and J calls and clone size follow that table, whereas D and trimming were derived from the DNA. The sample contains tens of thousands of clones, under 90% of them found a single time. More than 2.5% of the sample is held by the ten biggest clonotypes.

The sequencing here drew on unsorted PBMCs, taken 0.8 years after starting antiretroviral therapy. The sequence derives from a woman under 30 with HIV.

The sequence in DNA is TGCGCCAGCCGGGGGGCCTACGAGCAGTACTTC. This gives the protein CASRGAYEQYF. The chain uses TRBV4-1 and TRBJ2-7; TRBD2 matches 7 bases in the middle. The CDR3 covers 11 residues, taking in both the cysteine and the phenylalanine. Kept here is only the CDR3 DNA, which spans 33 bases and is read in frame from base 1. Based on the germline V gene, the CDR1 and CDR2 sequences are MGHRA and YSYEKL. After removal of 8 bases from V and 2 bases from J, the junction retains 0 bases not matched to a gene.